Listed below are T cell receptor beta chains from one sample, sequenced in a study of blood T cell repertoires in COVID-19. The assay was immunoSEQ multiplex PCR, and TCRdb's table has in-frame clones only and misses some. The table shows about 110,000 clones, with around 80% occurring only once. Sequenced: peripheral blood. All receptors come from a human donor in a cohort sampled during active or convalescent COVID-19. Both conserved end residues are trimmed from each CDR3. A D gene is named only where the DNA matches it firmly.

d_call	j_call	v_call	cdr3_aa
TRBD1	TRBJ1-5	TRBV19	AGTRDRGNQPQH
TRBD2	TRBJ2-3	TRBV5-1	ASSREDSSTDTQY
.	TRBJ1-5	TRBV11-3	ASSLVEAENQPQH
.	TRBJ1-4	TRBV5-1	ASSLEGVSEKLF
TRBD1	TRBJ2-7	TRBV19	ASSIIGTGGAYEQY
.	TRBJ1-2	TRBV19	ATNNPRADTNYGYT
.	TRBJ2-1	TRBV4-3	ASSQATEDNEQF
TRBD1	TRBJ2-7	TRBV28	ASSLAGTGGYEQY
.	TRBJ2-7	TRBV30	AWKRRPGPYEQY
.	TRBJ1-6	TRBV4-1	ASGRGSSPLH
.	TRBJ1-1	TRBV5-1	ASSLLGGGVNTEAF
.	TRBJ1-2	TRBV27	ASSLWAGADGYT
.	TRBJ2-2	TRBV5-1	ASSLSGLTGELF
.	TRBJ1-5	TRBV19	ASSPRQGNQPQH
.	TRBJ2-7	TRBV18	ASQNAQGISYEQY
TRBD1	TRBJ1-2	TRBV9	ASSVDRVWT
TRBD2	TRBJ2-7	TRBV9	ASSVGPSGSYEQY
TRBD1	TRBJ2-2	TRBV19	ASSLTRTGGIGELF
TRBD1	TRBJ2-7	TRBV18	ASSPPSGGGMANEQY
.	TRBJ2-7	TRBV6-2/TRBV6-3	ASGRQRTGSYEQY
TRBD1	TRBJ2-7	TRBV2	ASRYGQGISYEQY
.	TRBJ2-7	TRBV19	ASSMNRYEQY
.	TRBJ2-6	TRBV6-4	ASRWDSDSGANVLT
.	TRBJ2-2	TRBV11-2	ASSLDRNTGELF
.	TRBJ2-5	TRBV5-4	ASSLMPLKETQY
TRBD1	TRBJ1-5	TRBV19	ASSGRDRGQPQH
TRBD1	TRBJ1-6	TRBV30	AWRRTGGYYNSPLH
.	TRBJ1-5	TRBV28	ASTRYGFKQPQH
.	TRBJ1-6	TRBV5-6	ASSSVLIKPDNSPLH
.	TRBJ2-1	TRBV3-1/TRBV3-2	ASSQDLASRYNEQF
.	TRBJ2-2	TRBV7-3	ASNSGLNTGELF
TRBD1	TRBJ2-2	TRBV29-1	SVPRQGIEQTGELF
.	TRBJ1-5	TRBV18	ASSGAWSNQPQH
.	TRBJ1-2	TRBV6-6	ASNNGNNYGYT
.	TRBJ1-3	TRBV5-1	ASSLESGAGNTIY
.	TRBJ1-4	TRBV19	ASSIGSPTSATNEKLF
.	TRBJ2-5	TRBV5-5	ASSMNQGLGETQY
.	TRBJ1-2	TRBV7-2	ASSRDGTSANYGYT
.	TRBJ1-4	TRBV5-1	ASRGGPTNEKLF